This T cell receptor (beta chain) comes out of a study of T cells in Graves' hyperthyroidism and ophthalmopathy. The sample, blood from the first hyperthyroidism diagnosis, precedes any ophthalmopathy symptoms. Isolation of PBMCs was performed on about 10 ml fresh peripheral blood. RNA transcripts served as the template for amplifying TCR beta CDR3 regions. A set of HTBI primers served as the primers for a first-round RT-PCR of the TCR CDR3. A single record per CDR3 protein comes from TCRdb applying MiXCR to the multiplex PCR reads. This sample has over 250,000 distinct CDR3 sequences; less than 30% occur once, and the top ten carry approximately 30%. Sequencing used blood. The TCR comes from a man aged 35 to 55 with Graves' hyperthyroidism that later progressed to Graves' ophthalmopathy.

CDR3 nucleotide sequence: TGTGCCATCAGTGAGTCAGGGACTAGCGGGGGCTCCTTCTACGAGCAGTACTTC. It codes for CAISESGTSGGSFYEQYF. V is TRBV10-3 and J is TRBJ2-7, with TRBD2 matching 14 bases. This CDR3 has 18 amino acids. The germline V gene has CDR1 ENHRY and CDR2 SYGVKD. Unmatched junction bases numbered 7, after V lost 0 bases and J lost 3 bases.